Listed below are T cell receptor beta chains from one sample, sequenced in a study of T cells expressing NK-cell markers. With the 5' RACE reads reprocessed, TCRdb shows one record per CDR3 protein and no DNA. The table counts roughly 390,000 distinct CDR3 sequences; roughly 10% lies in the top ten. Input material: blood T cells: a sorted CD56 or NKG2C T cell subset, CD4+ or CD8+ T cells, or bulk PBMC T cells (not recorded which). The receptors originated from a woman between 50 and 59 years old in good health. The CDR3 runs from the conserved cysteine through the conserved F or W.

J: TRBJ2-7; length: 16; V: TRBV7-2; CDR3: CASSTQAGQASYEQYF
J: TRBJ2-5; length: 14; V: TRBV5-1; CDR3: CASSPPGTPETQYF
J: TRBJ2-2; length: 16; V: TRBV12-3/TRBV12-4; CDR3: CASSSGGRADTGELFF
J: TRBJ2-1; length: 17; V: TRBV27; CDR3: CASSLRRTHDPYNEQFF
J: TRBJ2-1; length: 16; V: TRBV27; CDR3: CASSSVGLAENNEQFF
J: TRBJ2-2; length: 16; V: TRBV6-5; CDR3: CASSAAGPRGAGELFF
J: TRBJ2-1; length: 20; V: TRBV7-9; CDR3: CASSPKPEDMRRESYNEQFF
J: TRBJ2-3; length: 14; V: TRBV20-1; CDR3: CSASWREPADTQYF
J: TRBJ1-6; length: 18; V: TRBV20-1; CDR3: CSARETLTGWSYNSPLHF
J: TRBJ2-3; length: 18; V: TRBV7-9; CDR3: CASSFLDGTSGQGDTQYF
J: TRBJ2-3; length: 16; V: TRBV6-1; CDR3: CASSEAPRGIFGTQYF
J: TRBJ2-1; length: 17; V: TRBV4-1; CDR3: CASSQGIIVVRNNEQFF
J: TRBJ2-7; length: 16; V: TRBV9; CDR3: CASSSVAGGTTDEQYF
J: TRBJ1-5; length: 15; V: TRBV20-1; CDR3: CSAGQGRYSNQPQHF
J: TRBJ2-5; length: 16; V: TRBV11-3; CDR3: CASSPGLAGAEETQYF
J: TRBJ2-3; length: 18; V: TRBV20-1; CDR3: CSARDWASGRPSTDTQYF
J: TRBJ2-7; length: 15; V: TRBV20-1; CDR3: CSARDHKRASYEQYF
J: TRBJ2-3; length: 14; V: TRBV27; CDR3: CASTPGDYTDTQYF
J: TRBJ2-3; length: 18; V: TRBV5-1; CDR3: CASSSGLAGGRSTDTQYF
J: TRBJ2-2; length: 17; V: TRBV9; CDR3: CASSVGREREITGELFF
J: TRBJ1-3; length: 13; V: TRBV29-1; CDR3: CSVGYRDGNTIYF
J: TRBJ2-3; length: 14; V: TRBV6-6; CDR3: CAIAEQGNADTQYF
J: TRBJ2-3; length: 15; V: TRBV11-2; CDR3: CASSLLRGGGYTQYF
J: TRBJ1-1; length: 13; V: TRBV10-1; CDR3: CASTKGLGDEAFF
J: TRBJ1-5; length: 13; V: TRBV12-3/TRBV12-4; CDR3: CASSRKNNQPQHF
J: TRBJ1-5; length: 15; V: TRBV20-1; CDR3: CSARSGGWGNQPQHF
J: TRBJ2-3; length: 14; V: TRBV29-1; CDR3: CSVELAASTDTQYF
J: TRBJ2-1; length: 15; V: TRBV12-3/TRBV12-4; CDR3: CASSLSSGRPNEQFF
J: TRBJ2-4; length: 14; V: TRBV18; CDR3: CASSPAEDKNIQYF
J: TRBJ2-2; length: 14; V: TRBV3-1; CDR3: CASSLRGAPGELFF
J: TRBJ2-3; length: 13; V: TRBV10-1; CDR3: CASRGSSTDTQYF
J: TRBJ2-4; length: 15; V: TRBV12-3/TRBV12-4; CDR3: CASSYPPGRSNIQYF
J: TRBJ2-1; length: 16; V: TRBV11-2; CDR3: CASSFRGRGSYNEQFF
J: TRBJ2-5; length: 14; V: TRBV5-6; CDR3: CASSEGPRGETQYF
J: TRBJ2-5; length: 13; V: TRBV24-1; CDR3: CATGDSHQETQYF
J: TRBJ1-2; length: 14; V: TRBV10-3; CDR3: CAIRADGGTYGYTF
J: TRBJ2-3; length: 19; V: TRBV7-9; CDR3: CASSFGLAGGVTSTDTQYF
J: TRBJ2-1; length: 12; V: TRBV29-1; CDR3: CSVEEGSYEQFF
J: TRBJ2-2; length: 15; V: TRBV7-9; CDR3: CASSLAVGSAVELFF
J: TRBJ1-5; length: 13; V: TRBV10-2; CDR3: CASSDRALWPQHF
J: TRBJ2-2; length: 17; V: TRBV24-1; CDR3: CATSDFARGHNTGELFF
J: TRBJ2-1; length: 17; V: TRBV20-1; CDR3: CSARDSGPGVLKGEQFF
J: TRBJ2-5; length: 15; V: TRBV20-1; CDR3: CSAWTSGSVGETQYF
J: TRBJ1-2; length: 13; V: TRBV27; CDR3: CASSFGRDYGYTF
J: TRBJ2-7; length: 13; V: TRBV29-1; CDR3: CSVTSGGRYEQYF
J: TRBJ1-1; length: 12; V: TRBV12-3/TRBV12-4; CDR3: CASSLFGDEAFF
J: TRBJ1-2; length: 18; V: TRBV12-3/TRBV12-4; CDR3: CASSFWTGGVRLVYGYTF
J: TRBJ2-7; length: 15; V: TRBV20-1; CDR3: CSARGVAGAGYEQYF
J: TRBJ1-5; length: 13; V: TRBV6-5; CDR3: CASRRQGSQPQHF
J: TRBJ2-1; length: 19; V: TRBV4-1; CDR3: CASSQDNSGGGRRSYEQFF
J: TRBJ2-1; length: 14; V: TRBV10-3; CDR3: CAISESSPPNEQFF
J: TRBJ2-2; length: 15; V: TRBV3-1; CDR3: CASSLGVLEAGELFF
J: TRBJ1-1; length: 14; V: TRBV9; CDR3: CASSPGAGAPEAFF
J: TRBJ2-7; length: 13; V: TRBV3-1; CDR3: CASTEGQSYEQYF
J: TRBJ2-1; length: 14; V: TRBV12-3/TRBV12-4; CDR3: CASRSTELGNEQFF
J: TRBJ2-2; length: 16; V: TRBV7-3; CDR3: CASSQTFGANTGELFF
J: TRBJ1-3; length: 13; V: TRBV2; CDR3: CAGKRSSGNTIYF
J: TRBJ2-1; length: 15; V: TRBV7-3; CDR3: CASSLFGTGDDEQFF
J: TRBJ1-2; length: 12; V: TRBV29-1; CDR3: CSVGESSYGYTF
J: TRBJ1-1; length: 15; V: TRBV27; CDR3: CASSLAGTANTEAFF